Below, 26 T cell receptor beta chains from the same sample are listed, as sequenced in a study of cytomegalovirus exposure and HLA in healthy donors. The primer mix had 60 Vbeta and 13 Jbeta primers. TCRdb's copy holds only in-frame clones and misses some; the assay was immunoSEQ multiplex PCR. This table has roughly 190,000 clones, more than 70% appearing once. Input material: PBMCs. The receptors shown here come from a man aged 40-49 years in good health and CMV-seropositive.

The chain links TRBV19 to TRBJ2-7; weak D call: TRBD1 (6 bases). The CDR3 runs to 16 residues. CDR1 is LNHDA, CDR2 SQIVND, per germline (reference sequence). Trimming took 0 bases from V and 2 from J, leaving 14 bases between them. CDR3 in amino acids: CASSIDMWQGTYEQYF. CDR3 nucleotide sequence: TGTGCCAGTAGTATAGATATGTGGCAGGGGACCTACGAGCAGTACTTC. Supplemented by reference TRBV19 and TRBJ2-7, the full variable domain reads DGGITQSPKYLFRKEGQNVTLSCEQNLNHDAMYWYRQDPGQGLRLIYYSQIVNDFQKGDIAEGYSVSREKKESFPLTVTSAQKNPTAFYLCASSIDMWQGTYEQYFGPGTRLTVT.

V usage is TRBV5-5 and J usage is TRBJ1-1; 7 bases are shared with TRBD1. Looked up from germline, CDR1 is SGHKS and CDR2 is YYEKEE (reference sequence). There are 13 residues in the CDR3. After removal of 5 bases from V and 0 bases from J, the junction contained 1 base not matched to a gene. This CDR3 reads CASRGQLNTEAFF. In DNA, the CDR3 is TGTGCCAGCAGGGGACAGCTGAACACTGAAGCTTTCTTT. The complete variable domain, with remaining parts taken from reference TRBV5-5 and TRBJ1-1, reads DAGVTQSPTHLIKTRGQQVTLRCSPISGHKSVSWYQQVLGQGPQFIFQYYEKEERGRGNFPDRFSARQFPNYSSELNVNALLLGDSALYLCASRGQLNTEAFFGQGTRLTVV.

The CDR3 DNA reads TGTGCCAGCAGCTTAGAACAGCCCTACAATGAGCAGTTCTTC. It is translated as CASSLEQPYNEQFF. The gene calls are TRBV7-9 and TRBJ2-1; no clear D. CDR1 and CDR2 (germline): SEHNR, FQNEAQ (reference sequence). V lost 1 base to trimming and J lost 2 bases, with 6 bases between them. This CDR3 has 14 amino acids.

This clone was found once. The chain joins TRBV28 to TRBJ2-7; D is undetermined. The V and J ends lost 2 bases and 4 bases respectively, with 3 bases between them. CDR3 size: 11 residues. The germline CDR1 and CDR2 sequences are MDHEN and SYDVKM. CDR3 amino acids: CASSLTYEQYF. The CDR3 DNA reads as TGTGCCAGCAGTTTAACATACGAGCAGTACTTC.

The rearrangement joins TRBV29-1 to TRBJ2-1; weak D call: TRBD1 (7 bases). Trimming cost V 0 bases and J 0 bases, with 12 bases left between them. Germline V lookup: CDR1 SQVTM, CDR2 ANQGSEA. CDR3 length equals 16 residues. The CDR3 DNA sequence: TGCAGCGTTGAAGAAGGAGGGGGCAGCTCCTACAATGAGCAGTTCTTC. Translation gives CSVEEGGGSSYNEQFF.

This chain links TRBV7-9 with TRBJ2-1, with unresolved D. V was clipped by 2 bases and J by 8 bases, with 13 bases between them. Germline loops: CDR1 SEHNR, CDR2 FQNEAQ (reference sequence). This CDR3 comprises 14 residues. CDR3 residues: CASSLPTTGYEQFF. CDR3 nucleotides: TGTGCCAGCAGCTTACCTACTACCGGCTATGAGCAGTTCTTC.

The chain combines TRBV19 with TRBJ2-7; 11 bases are shared with TRBD1. Trimming at V came to 1 base and at J to 5 bases, leaving 1 base not matched to a gene. The CDR3 consists of 14 residues. Looked up from germline, CDR1 is LNHDA and CDR2 is SQIVND (reference sequence). CDR3 DNA: TGTGCCAGTAGTATAGGGACAGGGGGCCACGAGCAGTACTTC. It yields the protein CASSIGTGGHEQYF.

The gene calls are TRBV2 and TRBJ2-5; D remains ambiguous. V was trimmed by 4 bases and J by 1 base, leaving 7 bases between them. CDR1 and CDR2 (germline): SNHLY, FYNNEI. The CDR3 contains 13 residues. The CDR3 DNA reads TGTGCCAGCAGTGGCGTCGGCCAAGAGACCCAGTACTTC. Protein product: CASSGVGQETQYF.

The V call is TRBV6-4, the J call TRBJ2-3, with 10 bases identical to TRBD2. Germline V gene lookup returns CDR1 MRHNA and CDR2 SNTAGT. The CDR3 runs 16 residues. J lost 0 bases, V lost 0 bases, and 0 bases had no gene match. This CDR3 is CASSDSTSGSTDTQYF. The CDR3 DNA follows: TGTGCCAGCAGTGACTCGACTAGCGGGAGCACAGATACGCAGTATTTT.

With regard to this clone: This specimen includes other DNA sequences encoding the same CDR3. V gene TRBV27 combines with J gene TRBJ2-3, with 10 bases that match TRBD2. The V gene's germline CDR1 is MNHEY and CDR2 SMNVEV (reference sequence). V dropped 3 bases and J dropped 1; count of bases not matched to a gene: 1. This CDR3 region has 15 residues. CDR3 sequence: CASSFLAGGTDTQYF. The CDR3, as DNA: TGTGCCAGCAGTTTTCTAGCGGGAGGCACAGATACGCAGTATTTT.

This chain joins TRBV30 and TRBJ2-2; TRBD1 matches 7 bases. There are 18 residues in the CDR3. V was pared by 2 bases and J by 5 bases, with 17 bases of the junction left unmatched. From germline, CDR1 is GTSNPN and CDR2 SVGIG (reference sequence). CDR3 sequence: CAWSLGQVIPSRTGELFF. For the CDR3, the DNA is TGTGCCTGGAGTTTAGGACAGGTTATCCCCTCGAGGACCGGGGAGCTGTTTTTT. Filled out from reference TRBV30 and TRBJ2-2, the complete variable domain reads SQTIHQWPATLVQPVGSPLSLECTVEGTSNPNLYWYRQAAGRGLQLLFYSVGIGQISSEVPQNLSASRPQDRQFILSSKKLLLSDSGFYLCAWSLGQVIPSRTGELFFGEGSRLTVL.

J is TRBJ1-5 and V is TRBV19; no clear D. This CDR3 contains 14 residues. Between the trimmed V and J ends, which lost 3 bases and 0 bases, there was a span of 6 bases. Germline V CDR1 and CDR2: LNHDA, SQIVND (reference sequence). The CDR3 nucleotides are TGTGCCAGTAGTATCTCTTATAGCAATCAGCCCCAGCATTTT. Its translation is CASSISYSNQPQHF.

The genes are TRBV6-5 and TRBJ2-7; 11 positions agree with TRBD1. Trimming removed 2 bases from V and 9 bases from J; junction bases left unmatched: 9. Germline-derived CDR1 and CDR2 are MNHEY and SVGAGI. The CDR3 totals 15 residues. CDR3 sequence (DNA): TGTGCCAGCAGTTACGGAGGACAGGGGGCCGACGGGCAGTACTTC. Protein sequence: CASSYGGQGADGQYF.

The V and J genes are TRBV6-5 and TRBJ2-7; tentatively, D is TRBD2 (6 bases). The germline CDR1 and CDR2 sequences are MNHEY and SVGAGI. V was shortened by 5 bases and J by 3 bases, with 17 bases between the two germline ends. The CDR3 is 15 amino acids. CDR3 DNA sequence: TGTGCCAGCAGTCCCTCGGGACTCTCCTTCTACGAGCAGTACTTC. Protein sequence: CASSPSGLSFYEQYF.

This chain connects TRBV7-9 to TRBJ1-1; D not resolved. Trimming removed 2 bases from V and 4 bases from J, with 14 bases in between. Per germline, CDR1 SEHNR and CDR2 FQNEAQ (reference sequence). This CDR3 comprises 15 residues. This chain's CDR3 is CASSLKGGSGTEAFF. The CDR3 DNA is TGTGCCAGCAGCTTAAAAGGAGGCAGCGGCACTGAAGCTTTCTTT.

The rearrangement links TRBV7-3 to TRBJ2-2, with TRBD2 matching 9 bases. Germline V gene data show CDR1 as SGHTA and CDR2 as FQGTGA. The V and J ends lost 5 bases and 3 bases, in that order; junction bases with no gene match: 4. CDR3 length: 15 residues. CDR3 sequence (DNA): TGTGCCAGCAGCGTACAGCGGGGGGACACCGGGGAGCTGTTTTTT. This encodes CASSVQRGDTGELFF.

This clone turned up a few times. This chain links TRBV28 with TRBJ1-2, with D unresolved. The V end lost 7 bases, the J end lost 8 bases, and 14 bases lay between the germline ends. The CDR3 is 12 residues long. CDR1 MDHEN and CDR2 SYDVKM come from the germline V gene. The CDR3 DNA sequence: TGTGCCAGCAAGGACCTAGCGAACGGCTACACCTTC. Residues: CASKDLANGYTF.

The genes are TRBV9 and TRBJ2-5, with TRBD2 matching 10 bases. V lost 3 bases to trimming and J lost 1 base; unmatched junction nucleotides: 3. The CDR3 runs to 15 residues. From germline, CDR1 is SGDLS and CDR2 YYNGEE. The DNA for the CDR3 is TGTGCCAGCAGCGGTAGCGGGAGGTCCCAAGAGACCCAGTACTTC. Translation: CASSGSGRSQETQYF. Full variable domain (outside the CDR3, taken from reference TRBV9 and TRBJ2-5): DSGVTQTPKHLITATGQRVTLRCSPRSGDLSVYWYQQSLDQGLQFLIQYYNGEERAKGNILERFSAQQFPDLHSELNLSSLELGDSALYFCASSGSGRSQETQYFGPGTRLLVL.

The V gene is TRBV7-9, the J gene TRBJ2-1; TRBD2 aligns across 8 bases. The CDR3 runs 12 residues. J lost 7 bases, V lost 11 bases, and 7 bases had no gene match. Germline-derived CDR1 and CDR2 are SEHNR and FQNEAQ (reference sequence). In DNA form, the CDR3 reads TGTGCCTCCGGGAGGGATAGTAATGAGCAGTTCTTC. Translating it yields CASGRDSNEQFF. The full variable domain, completed using reference TRBV7-9 and TRBJ2-1, is DTGVSQNPRHKITKRGQNVTFRCDPISEHNRLYWYRQTLGQGPEFLTYFQNEAQLEKSRLLSDRFSAERPKGSFSTLEIQRTEQGDSAMYLCASGRDSNEQFFGPGTRLTVL.

This clone was observed a few times. The chain carries TRBV9 and TRBJ1-5; 8 bases are a match to TRBD1. There are 15 residues in the CDR3. The germline CDR1 and CDR2 sequences are SGDLS and YYNGEE. Germline trimming cut 3 bases from V and 1 base from J; bases unmatched to any gene: 3. The CDR3 sequence: CASSETGASNQPQHF. CDR3 nucleotide sequence: TGTGCCAGCAGCGAGACAGGGGCGAGCAATCAGCCCCAGCATTTT.

The V and J genes are TRBV13 and TRBJ2-7; 7 positions agree with TRBD1. Germline-derived CDR1 and CDR2 are PRHDT and FYEKMQ (reference sequence). The V gene end was trimmed by 3 bases and the J gene end by 5 bases; junction bases not matched to a gene: 13. This CDR3 region has 16 residues. The CDR3 spells CASSLRLNRGVHEQYF. The CDR3 nucleotides are TGTGCCAGCAGCTTGCGCCTTAACAGGGGTGTCCACGAGCAGTACTTC. Variable domain in full (rest from reference TRBV13 and TRBJ2-7): AAGVIQSPRHLIKEKRETATLKCYPIPRHDTVYWYQQGPGQDPQFLISFYEKMQSDKGSIPDRFSAQQFSDYHSELNMSSLELGDSALYFCASSLRLNRGVHEQYFGPGTRLTVT.

The rearrangement uses TRBV6-1 and TRBJ2-4; 7 bases fit TRBD1. Germline CDR1 is MNHNS and CDR2 is SASEGT. This CDR3 is 15 amino acids long. J gave up 6 bases and V 3 bases, and 8 bases lay outside the gene matches. In nucleotides, the CDR3 is TGTGCCAGCAGTGAGATTGACAGGGATACAAACATTCAGTACTTC. This gives the protein CASSEIDRDTNIQYF.

The V and J genes are TRBV4-1 and TRBJ1-3; 7 bases line up with TRBD1. CDR1 and CDR2 from the germline V gene are MGHRA and YSYEKL. The CDR3 runs 17 residues. V shed 0 bases, J shed 0 bases, and the junction held 5 bases outside the gene matches. The DNA of the CDR3 is TGCGCCAGCAGCCAAGATACAGGGGTGAGCTCTGGAAACACCATATATTTT. As protein: CASSQDTGVSSGNTIYF.

The V call is TRBV5-4, the J call TRBJ2-1; D perhaps matches TRBD2 (6 bases). Germline V lookup: CDR1 SGHNT, CDR2 YYREEE (reference sequence). CDR3 length: 12 residues. V was clipped by 4 bases and J by 9 bases, with 11 bases between them. CDR3 amino acids: CASSADYFEQFF. The CDR3 nucleotides are TGTGCCAGCAGCGCGGACTATTTTGAGCAGTTCTTC.

This clone was recorded once. The chain employs TRBV5-1 and TRBJ1-2; no clear D. From germline, CDR1 is SGHRS and CDR2 YFSETQ. With 0 bases removed from V and 2 bases from J, the gap between germline ends came to 5 bases. The CDR3 extends over 13 amino acids. The CDR3 nucleotides are TGCGCCAGCAGCTTGGGAGGGAACTATGGCTACACCTTC. Translation: CASSLGGNYGYTF.

V is TRBV7-8 and J is TRBJ2-1, with TRBD1 matching over 8 bases. The V gene end was trimmed by 1 base and the J gene end by 0 bases; junction bases not matched to a gene: 5. Germline CDR1 SGHVS, CDR2 FQNEAQ. This CDR3 has 17 amino acids. The CDR3 nucleotides are TGTGCCAGCAGCTTAGTTGCAGGGGGCGGCTCCTACAATGAGCAGTTCTTC. It is translated as CASSLVAGGGSYNEQFF.